The clone carrying this T cell receptor (beta chain) was counted ten times or more. Its antigen remains unidentified. Synthesis of cDNA was carried out by template-switch 5'RACE. The reaction used 10-nucleotide random UMIs. TCRdb re-derived calls from the 5' RACE reads in MiXCR, one entry per CDR3 protein. The data show tens of thousands of distinct CDR3 sequences, about a tenth seen once. As to time point: longitudinal time-point 1 (baseline). It was blood bank volunteers in Maryland, USA who made up the healthy controls. These data belong to a study of neurological immune-mediated disorders. Study-level results: None of the CDR3 amino acid sequences of expanded clones recurred across subjects, suggesting private repertoires in all groups.

Germline V gene data show CDR1 as KGHSH and CDR2 as LQKENI. The CDR3 totals 16 residues. Trimming took off 2 bases at V and 5 bases at J, with 17 bases between the two ends. The source of this sequence is a woman aged 40 to 50 in good health. The chain links TRBV18 to TRBJ2-3; D might be TRBD1 (5 bases). Sequences were obtained from PBMCs. The CDR3 DNA is TGTGCCAGCTCACCAATAGAGTCAGGGCGCGGAGATACGCAGTATTTT. Translating gives CASSPIESGRGDTQYF.